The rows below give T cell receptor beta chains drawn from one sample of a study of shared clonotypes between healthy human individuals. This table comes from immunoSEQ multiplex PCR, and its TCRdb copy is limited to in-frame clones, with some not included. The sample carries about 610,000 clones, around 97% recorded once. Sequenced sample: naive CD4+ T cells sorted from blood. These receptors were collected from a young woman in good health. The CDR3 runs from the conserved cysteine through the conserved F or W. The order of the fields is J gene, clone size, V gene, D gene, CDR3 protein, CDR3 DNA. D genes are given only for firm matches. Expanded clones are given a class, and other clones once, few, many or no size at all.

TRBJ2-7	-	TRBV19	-	CASRPGTSYEQYF	TGTGCCAGCCGCCCAGGGACCTCCTACGAGCAGTACTTC
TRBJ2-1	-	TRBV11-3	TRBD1	CASSQGQGYNEQFF	TGTGCCAGCAGTCAGGGACAGGGCTACAATGAGCAGTTCTTC
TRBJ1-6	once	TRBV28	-	CASSNGGKNSPLHF	TGTGCCAGCTCAAATGGGGGGAAGAATTCACCCCTCCACTTT
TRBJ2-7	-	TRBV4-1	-	CASSLSARTLGSYEQYF	TGCGCCAGCAGCCTTTCCGCCCGGACGCTGGGATCCTACGAGCAGTACTTC
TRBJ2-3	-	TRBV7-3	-	CASSLGAGIAFTQYF	TGTGCCAGCAGCTTAGGGGCGGGAATAGCTTTTACGCAGTATTTT
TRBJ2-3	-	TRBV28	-	CASSSTTDTQYF	TGTGCCAGCAGTTCTACCACAGATACGCAGTATTTT
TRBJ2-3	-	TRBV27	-	CASSLSDWRSTDTQYF	TGTGCCAGCAGTTTATCGGACTGGAGGAGCACAGATACGCAGTATTTT
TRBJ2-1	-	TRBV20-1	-	CSAFLHGEQFF	TGCAGTGCTTTCCTCCATGGTGAGCAGTTCTTC
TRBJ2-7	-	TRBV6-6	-	CASSYPRPTGYEQYF	TGTGCCAGCAGTTACCCACGCCCGACGGGCTACGAGCAGTACTTC
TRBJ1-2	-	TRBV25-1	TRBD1	CASSEQGTGADYTF	TGTGCCAGCAGTGAACAGGGGACAGGGGCGGACTACACCTTC
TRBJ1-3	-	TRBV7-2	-	CASSLGGSSGNTIYF	TGTGCCAGCAGCTTAGGGGGAAGCTCTGGAAACACCATATATTTT
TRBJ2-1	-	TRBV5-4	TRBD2	CASSVLAGDEQFF	TGTGCCAGCAGTGTACTAGCGGGAGACGAGCAGTTCTTC
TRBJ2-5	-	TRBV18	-	CASSLGTQETQYF	TGTGCCAGCTCACTGGGGACTCAAGAGACCCAGTACTTC
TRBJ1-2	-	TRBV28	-	CASSSGDNSARFYGYTF	TGTGCCAGCTCGTCAGGGGACAACTCCGCGCGATTCTATGGCTACACCTTC
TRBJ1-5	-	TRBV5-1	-	CASSDSGAPIEPQHF	TGCGCCAGCAGCGACTCCGGGGCCCCTATAGAGCCCCAGCATTTT
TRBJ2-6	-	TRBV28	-	CASSSGSHSGANVLTF	TGTGCCAGCAGTTCGGGCAGCCACTCTGGGGCCAACGTCCTGACTTTC
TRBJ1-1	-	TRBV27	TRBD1	CASSAGTGNFGAFF	TGTGCCAGCAGTGCCGGGACAGGGAATTTTGGAGCTTTCTTT
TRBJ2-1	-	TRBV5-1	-	CASSPYGSYNEQFF	TGCGCCAGCAGCCCCTACGGCTCCTACAATGAGCAGTTCTTC
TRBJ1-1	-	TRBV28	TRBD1	CASSLSRQGRMNTEAFF	TGTGCCAGCAGTCTCAGCCGACAGGGGAGGATGAACACTGAAGCTTTCTTT
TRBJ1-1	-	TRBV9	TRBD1	CASSPKDRGYTEAFF	TGTGCCAGCAGCCCAAAGGACAGGGGATATACTGAAGCTTTCTTT
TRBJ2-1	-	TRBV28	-	CASEVRSSYNEQFF	TGTGCCAGCGAGGTCAGGAGCTCCTACAATGAGCAGTTCTTC
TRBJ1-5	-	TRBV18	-	CASSPAGLGQPQHF	TGTGCCAGCTCACCGGCCGGATTAGGTCAGCCCCAGCATTTT
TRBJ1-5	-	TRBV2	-	CASSIYNQPQHF	TGTGCCAGCAGTATTTACAATCAGCCCCAGCATTTT
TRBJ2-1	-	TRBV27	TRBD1	CASSFPTDRGSRHEQFF	TGTGCCAGCAGTTTCCCCACGGACAGGGGGTCTCGTCATGAGCAGTTCTTC
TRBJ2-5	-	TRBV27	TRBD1	CASSYRGRKETQYF	TGTGCCAGCAGTTACAGGGGTAGGAAAGAGACCCAGTACTTC
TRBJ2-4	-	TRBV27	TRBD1	CASSSLDRGFTNIQYF	TGTGCCAGCAGTTCCCTGGACAGGGGTTTCACAAACATTCAGTACTTC
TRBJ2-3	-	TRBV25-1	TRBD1	CASSGTPGQGSADTQYF	TGTGCCAGCAGTGGGACCCCGGGACAGGGGTCCGCAGATACGCAGTATTTT
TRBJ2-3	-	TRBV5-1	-	CASSLFGPTDTQYF	TGCGCCAGCAGCTTGTTCGGACCCACAGATACGCAGTATTTT
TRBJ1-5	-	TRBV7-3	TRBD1	CASRHRGSNQPQHF	TGTGCCAGCAGACACAGGGGGAGCAATCAGCCCCAGCATTTT
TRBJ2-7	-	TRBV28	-	CASSSLLLGTAYEQYF	TGTGCCAGCAGTTCCCTCCTCCTGGGGACGGCCTACGAGCAGTACTTC
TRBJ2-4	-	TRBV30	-	CATDRAKNIQYF	TGTGCCACCGACAGAGCCAAAAACATTCAGTACTTC
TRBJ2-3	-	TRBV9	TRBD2	CASSVGPSGSTDTQYF	TGTGCCAGCAGCGTAGGGCCTAGCGGGAGTACAGATACGCAGTATTTT
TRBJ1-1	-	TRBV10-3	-	CAISEQTGGRTEAFF	TGTGCCATCAGTGAGCAGACAGGCGGAAGGACTGAAGCTTTCTTT
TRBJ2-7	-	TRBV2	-	CASRLTYEQYF	TGTGCCAGCAGGTTAACCTACGAGCAGTACTTC
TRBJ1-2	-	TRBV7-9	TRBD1	CASSAGQGEGYTF	TGTGCCAGCAGCGCCGGACAGGGGGAGGGCTACACCTTC
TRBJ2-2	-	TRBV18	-	CASSRPENTGELFF	TGTGCCAGCTCACGGCCCGAAAACACCGGGGAGCTGTTTTTT
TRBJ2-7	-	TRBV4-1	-	CASSQGTNEQYF	TGCGCCAGCAGCCAAGGGACGAACGAGCAGTACTTC
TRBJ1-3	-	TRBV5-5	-	CASSFPSGNTIYF	TGTGCCAGCAGCTTCCCCTCTGGAAACACCATATATTTT
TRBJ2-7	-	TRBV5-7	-	CASSLAVLVTYEQYF	TGTGCCAGCAGCTTGGCCGTATTGGTGACCTACGAGCAGTACTTC
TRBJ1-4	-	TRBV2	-	CASSGHGGGEKLFF	TGTGCCAGCAGTGGACACGGGGGAGGTGAAAAACTGTTTTTT
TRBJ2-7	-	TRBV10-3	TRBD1	CAISESKTGPLIGEQYF	TGTGCCATCAGTGAGTCCAAGACAGGGCCCCTTATAGGCGAGCAGTACTTC
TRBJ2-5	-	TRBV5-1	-	CASSLRGEETQYF	TGCGCCAGCAGCTTAAGGGGGGAAGAGACCCAGTACTTC